This passage covers 5 T cell receptor beta chains from one sample sequenced in a study of shared clonotypes between healthy human individuals. Generated by immunoSEQ multiplex PCR, the TCRdb table keeps only in-frame clones and is missing some. The sample contains about 680,000 clones, around 72% of which appear only once. The sequencing sample was made of memory CD4+ T cells sorted from blood. Subset denoted: CD45RA-negative fraction. Source of these receptors: a woman aged 30 to 39 in good health.

In the case of this clone: Since no conserved phenylalanine or tryptophan closes the CDR3, a read error is the likely cause. It is unclear where the CDR3 begins or ends on the DNA, so no DNA is shown, and the CDR3 is as TCRdb lists it. This rearrangement joins TRBV19 to TRBJ1-2. CDR1 is LNHDA and CDR2 is SQIVND in the germline V gene (reference sequence). Both ends counted, the CDR3 spans 10 residues. The CDR3 loop is CASSIWGGQL.

In this sample, this clone turned up a few times. This chain links TRBV28 with TRBJ1-5, with D hard to call. Between the trimmed V and J ends, which lost 5 bases and 7 bases, there was a span of 15 bases. The CDR3 contains 14 residues. Germline CDR1 and CDR2: MDHEN and SYDVKM. The CDR3 DNA is TGTGCCAGCAGTACGGGCGCCGCGAGCCAGCCCCAGCATTTT. Translation: CASSTGAASQPQHF.

As to this clone: A much larger clone differs by one base, so this may be a read error. The V and J genes are TRBV11-2 and TRBJ2-5; no clear D. In germline, CDR1 is SGHAT, CDR2 FQNNGV. The CDR3 sequence is 11 residues long. The V end was cut by 5 bases, the J end by 0 bases, with 1 base between. CDR3 loop: CASSNQETQYF. The CDR3 DNA reads TGTGCCAGCAGCAACCAAGAGACCCAGTACTTC.

V usage is TRBV27 and J usage is TRBJ1-5; TRBD1 aligns across 7 bases. From germline, CDR1 is MNHEY and CDR2 SMNVEV (reference sequence). The CDR3 length is 15 residues. V trimming: 5 bases; J trimming: 4 bases; junction bases outside the gene matches: 8. CDR3 in DNA: TGTGCCAGCAGTGCCGGGACAGTGAGAAATCAGCCCCAGCATTTT. It specifies CASSAGTVRNQPQHF.

The chain joins TRBV19 to TRBJ2-1, with 14 bases identical to TRBD2. The germline gives CDR1 LNHDA, CDR2 SQIVND (reference sequence). This CDR3 is built from 17 residues. Losses at the gene ends were 7 bases for V and 7 bases for J; bases not matched to a gene: 12. The CDR3 protein is CASIAKPGLAGANEQFF. CDR3 DNA sequence: TGTGCCAGTATCGCTAAGCCGGGACTAGCGGGAGCGAATGAGCAGTTCTTC.